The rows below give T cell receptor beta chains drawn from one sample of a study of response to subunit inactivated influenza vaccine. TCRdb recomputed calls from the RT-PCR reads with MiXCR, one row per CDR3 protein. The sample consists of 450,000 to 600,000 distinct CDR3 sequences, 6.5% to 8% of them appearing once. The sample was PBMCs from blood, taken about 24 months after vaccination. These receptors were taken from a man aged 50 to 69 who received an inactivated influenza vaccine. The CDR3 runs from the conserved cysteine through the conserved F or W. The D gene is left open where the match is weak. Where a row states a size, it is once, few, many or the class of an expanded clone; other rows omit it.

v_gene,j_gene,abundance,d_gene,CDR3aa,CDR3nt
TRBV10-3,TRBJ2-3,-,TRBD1,CATDTGAGMTDTQYF,TGTGCCACTGATACAGGGGCTGGGATGACAGATACGCAGTATTTT
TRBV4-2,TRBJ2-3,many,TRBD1,CASSTRQGKSTDTQYF,TGTGCCAGCAGCACCCGACAGGGGAAAAGCACAGATACGCAGTATTTT
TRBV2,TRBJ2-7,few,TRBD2,CASSEMGLAGGTSEQYF,TGTGCCAGCAGCGAGATGGGACTAGCGGGGGGTACCTCCGAGCAGTACTTC
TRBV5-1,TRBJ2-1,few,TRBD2,CASSPQAGGHNEQFF,TGCGCCAGCAGCCCACAAGCGGGGGGACACAATGAGCAGTTCTTC
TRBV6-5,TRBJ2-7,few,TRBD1,CASSYEGAAGYEQYF,TGTGCCAGCAGTTACGAGGGGGCGGCTGGCTACGAGCAGTACTTC
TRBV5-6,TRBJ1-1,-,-,CASSLIKEWLNTEAFF,TGTGCCAGCAGCTTGATAAAGGAATGGTTGAACACTGAAGCTTTCTTT
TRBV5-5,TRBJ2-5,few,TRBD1,CASSSDPGQQETQYF,TGTGCCAGCAGCTCCGATCCGGGACAGCAAGAGACCCAGTACTTC
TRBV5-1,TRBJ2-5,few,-,CASSLSPNGGETQYF,TGCGCCAGCAGCTTGAGTCCCAACGGGGGAGAGACCCAGTACTTC
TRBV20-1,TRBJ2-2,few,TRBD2,CSVGGGKTGELFF,TGCAGTGTTGGCGGGGGAAAGACCGGGGAGCTGTTTTTT
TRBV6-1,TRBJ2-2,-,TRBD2,CASTLAGGDTGELFF,TGTGCCAGCACACTAGCGGGAGGAGATACCGGGGAGCTGTTTTTT
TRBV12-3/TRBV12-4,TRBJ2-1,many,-,CASSSRQASYNEQFF,TGTGCCAGCAGTTCGAGACAGGCCTCCTACAATGAGCAGTTCTTC
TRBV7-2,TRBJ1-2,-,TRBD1,CASSHSTRGAYGYTF,TGTGCCAGCAGCCACAGTACCAGGGGGGCCTATGGCTACACCTTC
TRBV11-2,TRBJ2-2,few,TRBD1,CASSLAQGARTGELFF,TGTGCCAGCAGCTTAGCTCAGGGGGCGCGGACAGGGGAGCTGTTTTTT
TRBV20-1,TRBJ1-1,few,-,CSAIHGRTEAFF,TGCAGTGCTATTCACGGACGGACTGAAGCTTTCTTT
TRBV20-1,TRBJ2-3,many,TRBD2,CSARDRRKRGADTQYF,TGCAGTGCTAGAGATCGGCGGAAGCGGGGGGCAGATACGCAGTATTTT
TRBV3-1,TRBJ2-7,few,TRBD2,CASSQGTSGSNEQYF,TGTGCCAGCAGCCAGGGAACTAGCGGGAGCAACGAGCAGTACTTC
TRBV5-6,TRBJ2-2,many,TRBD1,CASSLPSTGIAGELFF,TGTGCCAGCAGCTTGCCCTCGACAGGGATCGCCGGGGAGCTGTTTTTT
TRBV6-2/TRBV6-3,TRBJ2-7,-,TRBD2,CASFSRGVEQYF,TGTGCCAGCTTTTCGCGGGGGGTCGAGCAGTACTTC
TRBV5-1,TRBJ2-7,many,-,CASSLGLMGHSSYEQYF,TGCGCCAGCAGCTTGGGCTTAATGGGACACAGCTCCTACGAGCAGTACTTC
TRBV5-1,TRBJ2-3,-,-,CASSNARDTDTQYF,TGCGCCAGCAGCAATGCCCGGGACACAGATACGCAGTATTTT
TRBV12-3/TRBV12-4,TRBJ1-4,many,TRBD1,CASSLAGDSKLFF,TGTGCCAGCAGTTTAGCGGGGGACAGTAAACTGTTTTTT
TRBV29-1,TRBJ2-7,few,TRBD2,CSAAGASGSYYEQYF,TGCAGCGCCGCGGGGGCTAGCGGGAGTTACTACGAGCAGTACTTC
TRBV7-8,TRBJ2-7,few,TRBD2,CASTPRGGISYEQYF,TGTGCCAGCACCCCCCGGGGAGGGATCTCCTACGAGCAGTACTTC
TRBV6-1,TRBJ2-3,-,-,CASSRQASTDTQYF,TGTGCCAGCAGTAGACAGGCGAGCACAGATACGCAGTATTTT
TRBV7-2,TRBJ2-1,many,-,CASSPSFYNEQFF,TGTGCCAGCAGCCCTTCCTTTTACAATGAGCAGTTCTTC
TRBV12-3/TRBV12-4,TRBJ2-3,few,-,CASRVGPWRTDTQYF,TGTGCCAGCAGAGTGGGACCCTGGCGGACAGATACGCAGTATTTT
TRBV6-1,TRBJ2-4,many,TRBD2,CASSPPQRGNFKAKNIQYF,TGTGCCAGCAGCCCTCCCCAGCGGGGGAATTTTAAAGCCAAAAACATTCAGTACTTC
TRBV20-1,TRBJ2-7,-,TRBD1,CSAVRQGWGEQYF,TGCAGTGCCGTCAGACAGGGATGGGGCGAGCAGTACTTC
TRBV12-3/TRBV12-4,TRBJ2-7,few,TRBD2,CASSRTRFEQYF,TGTGCCAGCAGCCGGACTAGGTTCGAGCAGTACTTC
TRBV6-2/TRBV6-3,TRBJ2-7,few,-,CASSDPFRKNEQYF,TGTGCCAGCAGTGACCCCTTTCGGAAAAACGAGCAGTACTTC
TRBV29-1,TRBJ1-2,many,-,CSVDRDGNYGYTF,TGCAGCGTTGACAGGGACGGAAACTATGGCTACACCTTC
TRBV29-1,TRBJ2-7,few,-,CSVFTSSYEQYF,TGCAGCGTTTTTACTAGCTCCTACGAGCAGTACTTC
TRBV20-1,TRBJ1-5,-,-,CSARDHGGRSQPQHF,TGCAGTGCTAGAGATCACGGGGGGCGAAGTCAGCCCCAGCATTTT
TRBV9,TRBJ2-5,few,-,CASSVAPGETQYF,TGTGCCAGCAGCGTAGCTCCGGGGGAGACCCAGTACTTC
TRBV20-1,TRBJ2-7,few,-,CSASGVSYEQYF,TGCAGTGCTTCAGGGGTCTCCTACGAGCAGTACTTC
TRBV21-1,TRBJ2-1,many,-,CASSTSGSGSWNEQFF,TGTGCCAGCAGCACGTCTGGGAGCGGGTCTTGGAATGAGCAGTTCTTC
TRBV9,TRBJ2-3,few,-,CASSLRARTQGDTQYF,TGTGCCAGCAGCCTCCGGGCTAGAACCCAGGGCGATACGCAGTATTTT
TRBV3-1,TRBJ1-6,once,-,CSSSRGTDSPLHF,TGTTCCAGCAGCCGTGGGACGGATTCACCCCTCCACTTT
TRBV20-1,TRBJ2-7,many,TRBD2,CSASSGSWDEQYF,TGCAGTGCCTCTAGCGGGAGTTGGGACGAGCAGTACTTC
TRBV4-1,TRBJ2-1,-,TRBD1,CASSQLPTGVTYNEQFF,TGCGCCAGCAGCCAACTCCCGACAGGGGTCACCTACAATGAGCAGTTCTTC